The 20 T cell receptor beta chains given below trace back to one sample, sequenced in a study of monozygotic twins with cystic fibrosis. Here immunoSEQ multiplex PCR was the method, and the copy in TCRdb shows in-frame clones only, minus some. The profile shows thousands of clones, about 93% of them singletons. Sequenced: blood. The receptors originated from a boy younger than 10 with cystic fibrosis.

This chain joins TRBV18 and TRBJ2-1; 9 positions match TRBD2. Germline lookup yields CDR1 KGHSH and CDR2 LQKENI. Trimming cost V 1 base and J 5 bases; bases outside gene matches: 3. This CDR3 has 15 amino acids. The CDR3 loop reads CASSPRLAENNEQFF. The CDR3 DNA sequence: TGTGCCAGCTCACCACGACTAGCGGAGAACAATGAGCAGTTCTTC.

This clone was detected only once. This chain joins TRBV9 and TRBJ2-2, with TRBD1 matching over 9 bases. In germline, CDR1 is SGDLS, CDR2 YYNGEE. V was clipped by 0 bases and J by 6 bases; unmatched bases: 3. This CDR3 is built from 15 residues. The CDR3 DNA follows: TGTGCCAGCAGCGTAGAAGGGACAGGGTCCGGGGAGCTGTTTTTT. It specifies CASSVEGTGSGELFF.

This chain links TRBV9 with TRBJ2-3; no reliable D call. Trimming removed 4 bases at V and 4 bases at J, with 16 bases between. CDR1 and CDR2 (germline): SGDLS, YYNGEE. CDR3 size: 15 residues. The CDR3 DNA follows: TGTGCCAGCAGCCCGGAATTGGCTGTAGCAGATACGCAGTATTTT. This codes for CASSPELAVADTQYF.

The chain is built from TRBV6-6 and TRBJ1-3, with D possibly being TRBD1 (5 bases). CDR1 MNHNY and CDR2 SVGAGI come from the germline V gene (reference sequence). V was shortened by 5 bases and J by 2 bases, with 13 bases between the two germline ends. The CDR3 is made up of 15 amino acids. This CDR3 reads CASSPPGGTGNTIYF. For the CDR3, the DNA is TGTGCCAGCAGTCCCCCGGGGGGGACTGGAAACACCATATATTTT.

J is TRBJ1-1 and V is TRBV27; possible D gene TRBD1, 6 bases. Trimming shortened V by 6 bases and J by 1 base, and 12 bases separated the two germline ends. Germline V gene sequence: CDR1 MNHEY, CDR2 SMNVEV (reference sequence). The CDR3 runs 14 residues. CDR3 loop: CASRLQGWNTEAFF. CDR3 coding DNA: TGTGCCAGCAGGTTACAGGGTTGGAACACTGAAGCTTTCTTT.

As to this clone: The junction departs from germline at one end; a sequencing error may be responsible. This rearrangement joins TRBV18 to TRBJ1-2, with 8 bases lining up with TRBD1. The CDR3 extends over 15 amino acids. Germline V gives CDR1 KGHSH, CDR2 LQKENI. The CDR3: CASSPPDRGNYGCTF. The DNA of the CDR3 is TGTGCCAGCTCACCGCCCGACAGGGGTAACTATGGCTGCACCTTC. The whole variable domain, filled in from reference TRBV18 and TRBJ1-2, reads NAGVMQNPRHLVRRRGQEARLRCSPMKGHSHVYWYRQLPEEGLKFMVYLQKENIIDESGMPKERFSAEFPKEGPSILRIQQVVRGDSAAYFCASSPPDRGNYGCTFGSGTRLTVV.

The chain links TRBV11-1 to TRBJ2-5; 7 bases are a match to TRBD2. Germline values: CDR1 SGHAT, CDR2 FQDESV (reference sequence). The CDR3 has 15 residues. Trimming took 3 bases from V and 2 from J; bases not matched to a gene: 6. In DNA, the CDR3 is TGTGCCAGCAGCTTTAGCGGGCGGGGGCAAGAGACCCAGTACTTC. Residues: CASSFSGRGQETQYF.

The chain combines TRBV7-3 with TRBJ2-2; weak D call: TRBD1 (5 bases). CDR3 size: 16 residues. Trimming took 5 bases from V and 0 from J, leaving 13 bases between them. Germline V gene data show CDR1 as SGHTA and CDR2 as FQGTGA. The CDR3 bases are TGTGCCAGCAGCCCGCAGACAGTCGCGAACACCGGGGAGCTGTTTTTT. Its protein product is CASSPQTVANTGELFF.

This chain joins TRBV6-1 and TRBJ2-5; 8 positions agree with TRBD2. The ends lost 2 bases at V and 4 bases at J; junction bases unmatched: 6. CDR1 and CDR2 from the germline V gene are MNHNS and SASEGT. The CDR3 consists of 15 residues. The DNA of the CDR3 is TGTGCCAGCAGTGAAACTGCGGGGGGACGAGAGACCCAGTACTTC. Its translation is CASSETAGGRETQYF.

The J gene is TRBJ1-4, the V gene TRBV7-1; 8 bases agree with TRBD1. TRBV7-1 is an open reading frame, and its role is uncertain. V was pared by 4 bases and J by 3 bases, with 7 bases of the junction left unmatched. CDR3 length: 16 amino acids. The DNA for the CDR3 is TGTGCCAGCAGCTATGAACAGGGGGTGCCTAATGAAAAACTGTTTTTT. This encodes CASSYEQGVPNEKLFF.

The chain couples TRBV10-2 to TRBJ2-7; D is unclear. CDR3 length equals 15 residues. Trimming left V 2 bases short and J 2 bases short, with 13 bases between. CDR1 WSHSY and CDR2 SAAADI come from the germline V gene. In DNA, the CDR3 is TGCGCCAGCAGTGAGACCCCAGCTGGCCCCTACGAGCAGTACTTC. Its protein product is CASSETPAGPYEQYF.

The rearrangement uses TRBV6-6 and TRBJ2-5, with TRBD1 as a possible D gene (6 bases). The V gene's germline CDR1 is MNHNY and CDR2 SVGAGI (reference sequence). Trimming took off 6 bases at V and 3 bases at J, with 8 bases between the two ends. This CDR3 comprises 12 residues. The CDR3 sequence: CASRGQKETQYF. In DNA form, the CDR3 reads TGTGCCAGCAGAGGACAGAAAGAGACCCAGTACTTC.

The CDR3 DNA sequence: TGTGCCAGCAGCCTTGACAGGGTTTTCGCTGAAGCTTTCTTT. This encodes CASSLDRVFAEAFF. The rearrangement links TRBV7-9 to TRBJ1-1; 7 bases map to TRBD1. V was pared by 5 bases and J by 6 bases, with 9 bases of the junction left unmatched. The CDR3 spans 14 residues. The germline V gene has CDR1 SEHNR and CDR2 FQNEAQ (reference sequence).

The chain links TRBV10-1 to TRBJ2-7, with 9 bases lining up with TRBD1. The germline gives CDR1 WNHNN, CDR2 SYGVQD (reference sequence). The V segment lost 4 bases and the J segment 5 bases; nucleotides outside the gene matches: 6. This CDR3 is built from 14 residues. The CDR3 spells CASSGRQGGNEQYF. DNA of the CDR3: TGCGCCAGCAGTGGCCGACAGGGGGGAAACGAGCAGTACTTC.

The chain combines TRBV18 with TRBJ2-2, with D possibly TRBD2 on 6 matching bases. V lost 3 bases to trimming and J lost 0 bases, with 14 bases between them. Germline CDR1 reads KGHSH; CDR2 reads LQKENI. The CDR3 is 17 amino acids. Here the CDR3 DNA reads TGTGCCAGCTCACCGTCCTATAGCGGAGCGAACACCGGGGAGCTGTTTTTT. This translates into CASSPSYSGANTGELFF.

This chain joins TRBV6-5 and TRBJ1-6, with TRBD1 identical over 9 bases. Per germline, CDR1 MNHEY and CDR2 SVGAGI. CDR3 length: 13 residues. Trimming at V came to 6 bases and at J to 10 bases, leaving 4 bases not matched to a gene. CDR3 in amino acids: CASRGTGGSPLHF. CDR3 nucleotides: TGTGCCAGCAGGGGAACAGGGGGCTCACCCCTCCACTTT.

The chain combines TRBV5-4 with TRBJ2-7; 7 bases fit TRBD1. The CDR3 contains 14 residues. Germline V gene sequence: CDR1 SGHNT, CDR2 YYREEE (reference sequence). J lost 2 bases, V lost 2 bases, and 4 bases had no gene match. The CDR3 nucleotides read TGTGCCAGCAGCTTATGGGACAGCCCCTACGAGCAGTACTTC. Translation gives CASSLWDSPYEQYF.

This rearrangement joins TRBV6-6 to TRBJ1-5; D unclear. V was trimmed by 0 bases and J by 7 bases, leaving 7 bases between them. The germline gives CDR1 MNHNY, CDR2 SVGAGI (reference sequence). The CDR3 length is 13 residues. In DNA, the CDR3 is TGTGCCAGCAGTTACTCGGAAGGCCAGCCCCAGCATTTT. As protein: CASSYSEGQPQHF.

The rearrangement uses TRBV5-1 and TRBJ2-2; 10 nucleotides align to TRBD2. V lost 4 bases, J lost 3 bases, and 3 bases stayed unmatched. There are 15 residues in the CDR3. The germline CDR1 and CDR2 sequences are SGHRS and YFSETQ. CDR3 nucleotide sequence: TGCGCCAGCAGCAGGACTAGCGGATACACCGGGGAGCTGTTTTTT. This translates into CASSRTSGYTGELFF.

The CDR3 nucleotides read TGTGCCAGCATCACTTTGACAGGGATCTACGAGCAGTACTTC. Residues: CASITLTGIYEQYF. The rearrangement joins TRBV7-3 to TRBJ2-7, with TRBD1 matching 7 bases. The CDR3 covers 14 residues. The trim removed 7 bases at V and 3 bases at J, leaving 9 bases unmatched. Germline CDR1 and CDR2: SGHTA and FQGTGA.